Sequencing of this T cell receptor (beta chain) was carried out in a study of cytomegalovirus exposure and HLA in healthy donors. Germline values: CDR1 MNHNS, CDR2 SASEGT. The CDR3 loop spans 14 amino acids. Unmatched junction bases numbered 7, after V lost 9 bases and J lost 4 bases. Generated by immunoSEQ multiplex PCR, the TCRdb table keeps only in-frame clones and is missing some. The table lists 150,000 to 200,000 clones, around 80% of them singletons. The genes are TRBV6-1 and TRBJ1-5; 9 positions agree with TRBD1. The specimen was PBMCs. The TCR originated in a woman in her 30s in good health and CMV-seronegative. CDR3 loop: CASKNRGPNQPQHF. Here the CDR3 DNA reads TGTGCCAGTAAAAACAGGGGGCCAAATCAGCCCCAGCATTTT.